This T cell receptor beta chain appears in the sequencing data of a study of cytomegalovirus exposure and HLA in healthy donors. V was cut by 4 bases and J by 2 bases, with 14 bases left in between. Germline lookup yields CDR1 SGDLS and CDR2 YYNGEE. The CDR3 spans 15 residues. PCR involved 60 Vbeta and 13 Jbeta primers. The method was immunoSEQ multiplex PCR; TCRdb's version includes in-frame clones alone and lacks a portion of them. The data show some 130,000 clones, over 60% seen once. The clonotype comes from a human donor in good health. Sequenced material: PBMCs. The rearrangement links TRBV9 to TRBJ2-3; D is perhaps TRBD2 (5 bases). DNA of the CDR3: TGTGCCAGCAGCCCACCAGGAGGCCTCACAGATACGCAGTATTTT. This codes for CASSPPGGLTDTQYF.